This T cell receptor beta chain was found in a study of CD8 T cell repertoires and HIV-1 epitope variants. In the study overall: Controls included no peptide, Ebola AY9 epitope, and a CMV, EBV, flu pool. Tested: three Gag epitope families, Nef HW9 and YT9. Study conclusions and caveats: Fewer than ten TCR beta clonotypes were antigen-specific, six apparently recognizing autologous or escape variants.

A word on this clone: Its antigen remains unknown.

Assay: immunoSEQ multiplex PCR; the TCRdb copy retains only in-frame clones and omits some. This repertoire shows approximately 90,000 clones, approximately 70% found once; its top ten account for roughly 24%. Germline V lookup: CDR1 MDHEN, CDR2 SYDVKM. The CDR3 covers 16 residues. V dropped 2 bases and J dropped 0 bases, with 13 bases sitting between them. V gene TRBV28 combines with J gene TRBJ1-1; D uncertain. What was sequenced was uncultured baseline CD8+ T cells from peripheral blood mononuclear cells (PBMCs). This TCR derives from a male donor with HIV. The CDR3 region has the DNA TGTGCCAGCAGTTTAGACGATATGGTCATGAACACTGAAGCTTTCTTT. Translation: CASSLDDMVMNTEAFF.